These 17 T cell receptor beta chains originate from one sample sequenced in a study of cytomegalovirus exposure and HLA in healthy donors. The primer mix had 60 Vbeta and 13 Jbeta primers. Clones were read by immunoSEQ multiplex PCR, and TCRdb kept only the in-frame ones, dropping some. Here the sample table reports about 74,000 clones. The source material was PBMCs. These receptors were taken from a female donor in good health and CMV-seropositive.

J is TRBJ1-2 and V is TRBV2, with a possible D match to TRBD1 (5 bases). The length of the CDR3 is 14 residues. Germline lookup yields CDR1 SNHLY and CDR2 FYNNEI. Trimming removed 8 bases from V and 4 bases from J, with 17 bases in between. CDR3 nucleotide sequence: TGTGCCAGCGGCCGACAGACCGGGGGCTATGGCTACACCTTC. Its translation is CASGRQTGGYGYTF.

The genes are TRBV2 and TRBJ1-3, with TRBD1 as a possible D gene (5 bases). In germline, CDR1 is SNHLY, CDR2 FYNNEI. Trimming took 8 bases from V and 0 from J, leaving 11 bases between them. This CDR3 has 14 residues. Here the CDR3 DNA reads TGTGCCAGCCAAGGACAAGGCTCTGGAAACACCATATATTTT. Its translation: CASQGQGSGNTIYF.

The chain employs TRBV2 and TRBJ1-6; TRBD1 is a possible D gene (6 bases). CDR1 is SNHLY, CDR2 FYNNEI, per germline. The CDR3 length is 15 residues. V was clipped by 10 bases and J by 6 bases, with 19 bases between them. CDR3: CATLRTVDINSPLHF. CDR3 coding DNA: TGTGCCACCCTACGGACAGTAGACATTAATTCACCCCTCCACTTT.

V and J are TRBV6-5 and TRBJ2-1, with 11 bases fitting TRBD2. V shed 6 bases, J shed 7 bases, and the junction held 8 bases outside the gene matches. The CDR3 totals 15 residues. Germline V lookup: CDR1 MNHEY, CDR2 SVGAGI. CDR3 sequence reads: CASRDTSGRTNEQFF. CDR3 in DNA: TGTGCCAGCAGGGACACTAGCGGGAGAACGAATGAGCAGTTCTTC.

J is TRBJ1-1 and V is TRBV6-1; TRBD1 matches at 7 bases. With 4 bases clipped from V and 0 bases from J, the junction kept 5 bases outside the gene matches. This CDR3 spans 15 amino acids. In germline, CDR1 is MNHNS, CDR2 SASEGT. CDR3 loop: CASSGGDSLNTEAFF. Here the CDR3 DNA reads TGTGCCAGCAGTGGGGGGGACAGTTTGAACACTGAAGCTTTCTTT.

The V and J genes are TRBV1 and TRBJ1-5; the table calls TRBD1, which could not be checked here. TRBV1 is a known pseudogene. CDR3 size: 14 residues. The CDR3 loop is CTSSQGTGFQPQHF. CDR3 coding DNA: TGCACCAGCAGCCAAGGGACAGGGTTCCAGCCCCAGCATTTT.

The gene calls are TRBV18 and TRBJ2-5; TRBD2 aligns across 9 bases. The CDR3 sequence is 14 residues long. The germline CDR1 and CDR2 sequences are KGHSH and LQKENI. V was clipped by 6 bases and J by 5 bases; unmatched bases: 7. This CDR3 reads CASSLVAGDETQYF. The CDR3 DNA reads as TGTGCCAGCTCGCTCGTAGCGGGAGATGAGACCCAGTACTTC.

V usage is TRBV6-5 and J usage is TRBJ1-1; 10 bases agree with TRBD1. V dropped 6 bases and J dropped 4; count of bases not matched to a gene: 5. The CDR3 has 14 residues. Looked up from germline, CDR1 is MNHEY and CDR2 is SVGAGI. This CDR3 is CASRPGTGVTEAFF. The CDR3, as DNA: TGTGCCAGCAGGCCCGGGACAGGGGTCACTGAAGCTTTCTTT.

The chain couples TRBV6-6 to TRBJ2-7; no definite D call. Trimming removed 7 bases at V and 6 bases at J, with 16 bases between. This CDR3 is built from 13 residues. Germline CDR1 and CDR2: MNHNY and SVGAGI (reference sequence). CDR3 nucleotide sequence: TGTGCCAGCAAACTACTCGTTAGTGGCGAGCAGTACTTC. Translated: CASKLLVSGEQYF.

This chain connects TRBV9 to TRBJ1-2, with D uncertain. V lost 0 bases and J 8 bases, leaving 8 bases between the germline ends. The CDR3 length is 12 residues. CDR1 and CDR2 (germline): SGDLS, YYNGEE. CDR3 sequence: CASSVEPGGYTF. The CDR3 DNA sequence: TGTGCCAGCAGCGTAGAACCGGGGGGCTACACCTTC.

The CDR3, as DNA: TGTGCCAGCAGTCCCTTGAAGGGGGCGTTAACTGAAGCTTTCTTT. Translating gives CASSPLKGALTEAFF. The rearrangement uses TRBV6-1 and TRBJ1-1, with TRBD1 identical over 7 bases. The germline V gene encodes CDR1 MNHNS and CDR2 SASEGT. The CDR3 runs to 15 residues. The ends lost 5 bases at V and 5 bases at J; junction bases unmatched: 11.

The chain joins TRBV4-3 to TRBJ2-2, with 7 nucleotides matching TRBD1. CDR1 is LGHNA, CDR2 YSLEER, per germline. CDR3 length equals 14 residues. Trimming removed 4 bases from V and 7 bases from J; junction bases left unmatched: 6. The CDR3 bases are TGCGCCAGCAGCCTGACAGGGAAAAACGGGGAGCTGTTTTTT. The encoded protein is CASSLTGKNGELFF.

This chain links TRBV19 with TRBJ1-5; 9 positions agree with TRBD1. CDR1 is LNHDA, CDR2 SQIVND, per germline (reference sequence). The CDR3 contains 15 residues. J was trimmed by 7 bases and V by 5 bases; bases with no gene match: 9. Here the CDR3 DNA reads TGTGCCAGTAGTCCCCGACAGGGGGGAATCCAGCCCCAGCATTTT. Amino acids: CASSPRQGGIQPQHF.

The chain carries TRBV4-3 and TRBJ2-7; 7 positions match TRBD1. J was trimmed by 0 bases and V by 5 bases; bases with no gene match: 4. Per germline, CDR1 LGHNA and CDR2 YSLEER. This CDR3 has 14 amino acids. Written as DNA, the CDR3 is TGCGCCAGCAGCACAGGGGAACCCTCCTACGAGCAGTACTTC. Its protein is CASSTGEPSYEQYF.

This chain uses TRBV4-3 with TRBJ1-1; a possible D gene is TRBD1 (5 bases). The CDR3 is 13 residues long. Germline V CDR1 and CDR2: LGHNA, YSLEER. Between the trimmed V and J ends, which lost 0 bases and 3 bases, there was a span of 5 bases. The CDR3 DNA reads TGCGCCAGCAGCCAAGACAGGGACACTGAAGCTTTCTTT. It translates to CASSQDRDTEAFF.

The chain couples TRBV7-6 to TRBJ2-1, with TRBD2 matching over 8 bases. V shed 5 bases, J shed 4 bases, and the junction held 10 bases outside the gene matches. The V gene's germline CDR1 is SGHVS and CDR2 FNYEAQ. CDR3 length: 16 amino acids. CDR3 residues: CASSLGGSGIYNEQFF. The DNA of the CDR3 is TGTGCCAGCAGCCTAGGTGGTAGCGGGATTTACAATGAGCAGTTCTTC.

The V gene is TRBV7-8, the J gene TRBJ1-5; the match to TRBD1 covers 10 bases. CDR3 length: 20 residues. J lost 0 bases, V lost 6 bases, and 17 bases had no gene match. CDR1 is SGHVS and CDR2 is FQNEAQ in the germline V gene. This CDR3 reads CASSFSSGTGAGYSNQPQHF. CDR3 coding DNA: TGTGCCAGCAGTTTCTCTTCCGGGACAGGGGCCGGATATAGCAATCAGCCCCAGCATTTT.